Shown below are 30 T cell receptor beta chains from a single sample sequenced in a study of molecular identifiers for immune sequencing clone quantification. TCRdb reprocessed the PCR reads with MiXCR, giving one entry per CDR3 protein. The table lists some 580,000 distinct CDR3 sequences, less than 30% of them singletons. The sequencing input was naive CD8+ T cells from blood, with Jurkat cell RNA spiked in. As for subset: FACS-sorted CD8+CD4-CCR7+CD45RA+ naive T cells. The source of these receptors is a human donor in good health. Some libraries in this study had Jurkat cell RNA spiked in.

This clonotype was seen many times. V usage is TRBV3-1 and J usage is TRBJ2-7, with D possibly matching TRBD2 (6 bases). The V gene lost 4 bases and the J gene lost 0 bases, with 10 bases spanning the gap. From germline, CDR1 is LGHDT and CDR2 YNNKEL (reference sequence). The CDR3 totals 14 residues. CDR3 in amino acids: CASSRWTNSYEQYF. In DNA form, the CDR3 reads TGTGCCAGCAGCCGTTGGACTAACTCCTACGAGCAGTACTTC.

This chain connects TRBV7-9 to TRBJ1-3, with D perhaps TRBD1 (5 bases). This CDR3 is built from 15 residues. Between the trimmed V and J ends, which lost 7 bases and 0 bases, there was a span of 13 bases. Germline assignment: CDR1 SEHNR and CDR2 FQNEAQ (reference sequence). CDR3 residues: CASIGAGGSGNTIYF. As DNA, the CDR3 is TGTGCCAGCATCGGAGCCGGGGGCTCTGGAAACACCATATATTTT.

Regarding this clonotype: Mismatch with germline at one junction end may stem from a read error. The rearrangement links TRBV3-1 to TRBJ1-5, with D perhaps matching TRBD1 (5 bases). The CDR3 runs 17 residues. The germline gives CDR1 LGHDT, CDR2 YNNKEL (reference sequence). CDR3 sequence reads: CASSQDLGLGDGRPPHF. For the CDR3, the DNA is TGTGCCAGCAGCCAAGATCTTGGCTTAGGGGATGGTCGGCCCCCGCATTTT.

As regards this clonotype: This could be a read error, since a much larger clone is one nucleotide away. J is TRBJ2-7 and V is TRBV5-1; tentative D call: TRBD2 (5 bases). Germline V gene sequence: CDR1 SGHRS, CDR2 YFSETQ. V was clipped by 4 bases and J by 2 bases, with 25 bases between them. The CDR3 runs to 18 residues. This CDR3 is CASSHSAGDTTTAYEQYF. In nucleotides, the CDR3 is TGCGCCAGCAGCCACTCCGCGGGTGACACTACAACCGCCTACGAGCAGTACTTC.

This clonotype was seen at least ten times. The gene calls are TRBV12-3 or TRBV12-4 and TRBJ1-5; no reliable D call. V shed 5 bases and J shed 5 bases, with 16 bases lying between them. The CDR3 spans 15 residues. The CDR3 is CASSPQAGWDQPQHF. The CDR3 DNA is TGTGCCAGCAGTCCCCAGGCAGGTTGGGATCAGCCCCAGCATTTT.

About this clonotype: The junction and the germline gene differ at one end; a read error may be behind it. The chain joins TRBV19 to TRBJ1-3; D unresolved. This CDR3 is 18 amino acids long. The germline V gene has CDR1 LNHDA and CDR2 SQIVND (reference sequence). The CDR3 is CARSFARARTASGTPIYF. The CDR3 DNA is TGTGCCCGTAGCTTCGCCCGGGCCCGCACGGCCTCTGGAACCCCCATATATTTT.

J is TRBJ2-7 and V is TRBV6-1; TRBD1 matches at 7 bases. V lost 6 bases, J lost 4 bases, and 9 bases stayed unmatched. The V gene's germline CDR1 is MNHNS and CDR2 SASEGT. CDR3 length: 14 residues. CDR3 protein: CASRAGTALYEQYF. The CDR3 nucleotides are TGTGCCAGCAGGGCCGGGACAGCATTATACGAGCAGTACTTC.

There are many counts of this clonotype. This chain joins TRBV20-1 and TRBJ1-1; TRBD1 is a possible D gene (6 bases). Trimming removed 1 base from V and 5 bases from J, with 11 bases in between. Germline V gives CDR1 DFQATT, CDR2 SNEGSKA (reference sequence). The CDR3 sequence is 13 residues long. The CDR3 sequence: CSARVGGRTEAFF. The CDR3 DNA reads TGCAGTGCTAGAGTAGGGGGGAGGACTGAAGCTTTCTTT.

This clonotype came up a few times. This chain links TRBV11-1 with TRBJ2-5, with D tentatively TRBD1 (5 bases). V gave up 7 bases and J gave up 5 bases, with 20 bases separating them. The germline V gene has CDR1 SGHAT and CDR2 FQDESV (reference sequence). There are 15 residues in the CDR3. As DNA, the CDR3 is TGTGCCAGCAAAGACGGACAATACTTTATGGAGACCCAGTACTTC. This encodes CASKDGQYFMETQYF.

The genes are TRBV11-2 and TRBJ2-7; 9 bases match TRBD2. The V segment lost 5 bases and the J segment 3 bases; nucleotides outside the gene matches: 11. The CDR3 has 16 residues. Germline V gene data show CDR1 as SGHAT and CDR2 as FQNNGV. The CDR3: CASSDPWETSGYEQYF. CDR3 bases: TGTGCCAGCAGCGATCCTTGGGAGACTAGCGGCTACGAGCAGTACTTC.

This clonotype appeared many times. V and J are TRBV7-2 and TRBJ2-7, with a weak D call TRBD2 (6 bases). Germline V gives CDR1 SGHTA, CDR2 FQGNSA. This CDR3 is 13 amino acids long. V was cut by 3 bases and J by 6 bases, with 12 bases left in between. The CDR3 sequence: CASSLGTAGEQYF. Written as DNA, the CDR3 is TGTGCCAGCAGCTTGGGGACTGCGGGCGAGCAGTACTTC.

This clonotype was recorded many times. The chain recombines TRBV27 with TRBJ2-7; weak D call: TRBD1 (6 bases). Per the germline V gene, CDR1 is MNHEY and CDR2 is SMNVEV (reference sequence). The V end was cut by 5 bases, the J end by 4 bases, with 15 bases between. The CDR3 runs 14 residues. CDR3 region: CASSMGPQGYEQYF. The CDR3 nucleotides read TGTGCCAGCAGTATGGGACCCCAGGGGTACGAGCAGTACTTC.

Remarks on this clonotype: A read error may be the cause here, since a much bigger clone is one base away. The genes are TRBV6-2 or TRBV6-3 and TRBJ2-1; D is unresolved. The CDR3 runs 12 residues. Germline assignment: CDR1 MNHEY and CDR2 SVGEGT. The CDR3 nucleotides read TGTGCCAGCAGTTATGTTGGGAATGAGCAGCTCTTC. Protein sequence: CASSYVGNEQLF.

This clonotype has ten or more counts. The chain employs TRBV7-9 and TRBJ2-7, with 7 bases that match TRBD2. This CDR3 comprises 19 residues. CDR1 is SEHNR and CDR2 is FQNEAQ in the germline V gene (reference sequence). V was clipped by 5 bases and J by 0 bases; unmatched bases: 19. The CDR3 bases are TGTGCCAGCAGCCCCCCTACGGGGCTAGCGGCGAAAAGCTCCTACGAGCAGTACTTC. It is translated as CASSPPTGLAAKSSYEQYF.

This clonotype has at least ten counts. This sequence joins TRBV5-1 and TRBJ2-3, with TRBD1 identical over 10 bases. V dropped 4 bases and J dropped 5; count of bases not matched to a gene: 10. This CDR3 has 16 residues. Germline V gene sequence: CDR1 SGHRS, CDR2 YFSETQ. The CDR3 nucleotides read TGCGCCAGCAGCCTCGGGACAGGGGTTGGAGTAGATACGCAGTATTTT. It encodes CASSLGTGVGVDTQYF.

The CDR3 DNA is TGTGCCAGCAGCATTACCTGGTACGAGCAGTACTTC. This sequence encodes CASSITWYEQYF. This chain joins TRBV12-3 or TRBV12-4 and TRBJ2-7; D is undetermined. Trimming took 6 bases from V and 4 from J, leaving 10 bases between them. This CDR3 spans 12 amino acids.

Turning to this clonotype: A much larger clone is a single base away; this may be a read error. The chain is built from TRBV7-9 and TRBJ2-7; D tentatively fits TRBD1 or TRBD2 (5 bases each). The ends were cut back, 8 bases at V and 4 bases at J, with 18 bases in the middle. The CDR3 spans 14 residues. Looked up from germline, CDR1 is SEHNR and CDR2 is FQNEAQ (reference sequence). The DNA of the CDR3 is TGTGCCAGCTGCCCGAGGGACCTTAAATACGAGCAGTACTTC. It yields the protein CASCPRDLKYEQYF. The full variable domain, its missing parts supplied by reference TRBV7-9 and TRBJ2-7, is DTGVSQNPRHKITKRGQNVTFRCDPISEHNRLYWYRQTLGQGPEFLTYFQNEAQLEKSRLLSDRFSAERPKGSFSTLEIQRTEQGDSAMYLCASCPRDLKYEQYFGPGTRLTVT.

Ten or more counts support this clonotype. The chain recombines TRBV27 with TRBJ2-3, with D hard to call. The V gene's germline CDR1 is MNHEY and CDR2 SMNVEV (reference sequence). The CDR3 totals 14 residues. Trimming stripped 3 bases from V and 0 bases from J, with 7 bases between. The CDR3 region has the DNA TGTGCCAGCAGTTTTGGAAGCAGCACAGATACGCAGTATTTT. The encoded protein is CASSFGSSTDTQYF.

The CDR3 sequence: CASNPTSGRETQYF. The CDR3 nucleotides are TGTGCCAGTAATCCGACTAGCGGGAGGGAGACGCAGTATTTT. V and J are TRBV19 and TRBJ2-3, with TRBD2 identical over 14 bases. Per germline, CDR1 LNHDA and CDR2 SQIVND (reference sequence). This CDR3 region has 14 residues. After removal of 7 bases from V and 9 bases from J, the junction contained 6 bases not matched to a gene.

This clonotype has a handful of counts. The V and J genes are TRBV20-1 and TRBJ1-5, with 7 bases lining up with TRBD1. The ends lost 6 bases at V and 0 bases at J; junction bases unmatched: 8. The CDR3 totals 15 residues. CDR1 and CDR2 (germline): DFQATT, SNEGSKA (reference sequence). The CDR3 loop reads CSARQGPYSNQPQHF. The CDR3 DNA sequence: TGCAGTGCAAGACAGGGCCCTTATAGCAATCAGCCCCAGCATTTT.

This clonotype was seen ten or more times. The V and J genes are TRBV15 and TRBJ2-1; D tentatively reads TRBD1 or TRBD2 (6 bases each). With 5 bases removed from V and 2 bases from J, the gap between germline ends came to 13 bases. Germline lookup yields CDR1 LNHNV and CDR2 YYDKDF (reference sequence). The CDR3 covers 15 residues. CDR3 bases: TGTGCCACCAGCGGGGGGACAAGGCCCTACAATGAGCAGTTCTTC. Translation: CATSGGTRPYNEQFF.

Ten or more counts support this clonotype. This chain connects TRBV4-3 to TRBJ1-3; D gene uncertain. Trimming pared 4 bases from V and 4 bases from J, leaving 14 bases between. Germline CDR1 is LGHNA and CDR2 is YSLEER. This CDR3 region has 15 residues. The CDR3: CASSPFVGAGNTIYF. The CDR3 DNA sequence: TGCGCCAGCAGCCCCTTCGTGGGCGCCGGAAACACCATATATTTT.

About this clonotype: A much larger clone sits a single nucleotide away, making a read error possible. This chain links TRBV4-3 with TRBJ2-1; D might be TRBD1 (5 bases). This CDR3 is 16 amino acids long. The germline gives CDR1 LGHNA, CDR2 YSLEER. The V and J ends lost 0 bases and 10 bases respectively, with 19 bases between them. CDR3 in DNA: TGCGCCAGCAGCCAAGATCTTCAGGTAGACAGTTGGGAGCAGTTCTTC. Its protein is CASSQDLQVDSWEQFF.

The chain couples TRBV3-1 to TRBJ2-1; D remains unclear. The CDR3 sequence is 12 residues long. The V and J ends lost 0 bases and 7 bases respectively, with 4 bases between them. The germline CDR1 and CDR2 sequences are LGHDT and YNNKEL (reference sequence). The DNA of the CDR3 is TGTGCCAGCAGCCAAGAACGGAATGAGCAGTTCTTC. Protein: CASSQERNEQFF.

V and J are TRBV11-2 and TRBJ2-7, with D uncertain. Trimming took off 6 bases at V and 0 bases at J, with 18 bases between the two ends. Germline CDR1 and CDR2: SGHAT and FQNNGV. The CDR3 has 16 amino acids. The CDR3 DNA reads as TGTGCCAGCAGGCTCCGGCGAGAGGTGAGCTCCTACGAGCAGTACTTC. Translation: CASRLRREVSSYEQYF.

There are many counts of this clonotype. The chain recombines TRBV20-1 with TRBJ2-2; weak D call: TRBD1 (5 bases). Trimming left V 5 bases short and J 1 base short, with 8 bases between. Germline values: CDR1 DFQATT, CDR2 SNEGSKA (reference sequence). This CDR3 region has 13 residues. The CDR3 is CSAVQGNTGELFF. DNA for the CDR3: TGCAGTGCTGTTCAGGGGAACACCGGGGAGCTGTTTTTT.

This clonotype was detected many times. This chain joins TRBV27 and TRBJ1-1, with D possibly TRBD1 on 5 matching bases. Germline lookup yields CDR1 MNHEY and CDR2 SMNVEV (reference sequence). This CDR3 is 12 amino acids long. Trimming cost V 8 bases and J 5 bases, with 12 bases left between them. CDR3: CASATRTTEAFF. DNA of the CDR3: TGTGCCAGCGCTACTAGGACAACTGAAGCTTTCTTT.

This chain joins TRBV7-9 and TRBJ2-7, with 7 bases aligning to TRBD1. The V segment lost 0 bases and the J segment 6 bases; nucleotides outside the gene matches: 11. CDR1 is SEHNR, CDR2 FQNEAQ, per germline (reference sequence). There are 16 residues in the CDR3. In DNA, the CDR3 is TGTGCCAGCAGCTTAGCAGGGGACAGCCCCAAAGTCGAGCAGTACTTC. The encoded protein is CASSLAGDSPKVEQYF.

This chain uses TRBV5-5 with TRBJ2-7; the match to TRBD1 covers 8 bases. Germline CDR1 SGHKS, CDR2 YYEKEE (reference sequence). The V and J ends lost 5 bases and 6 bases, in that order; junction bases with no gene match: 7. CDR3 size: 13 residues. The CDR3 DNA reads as TGTGCCAGCAGTCCGGACAGGGTCAGCGAGCAGTACTTC. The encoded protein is CASSPDRVSEQYF.

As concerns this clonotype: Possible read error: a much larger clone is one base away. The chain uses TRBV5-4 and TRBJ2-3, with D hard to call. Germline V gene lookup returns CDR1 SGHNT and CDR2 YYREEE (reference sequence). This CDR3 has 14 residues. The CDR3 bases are TGTGCCAGCGGCTTGTGGGGAACCACAGATACGCAGTATTTT. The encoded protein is CASGLWGTTDTQYF. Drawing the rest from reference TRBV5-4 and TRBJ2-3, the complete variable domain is ETGVTQSPTHLIKTRGQQVTLRCSSQSGHNTVSWYQQALGQGPQFIFQYYREEENGRGNFPPRFSGLQFPNYSSELNVNALELDDSALYLCASGLWGTTDTQYFGPGTRLTVL.